The 7 T cell receptor beta chains below come from one sample, sequenced in a study of blood T cell repertoires in COVID-19. Clones were sequenced by immunoSEQ multiplex PCR, and TCRdb holds only the in-frame ones, with some missing. The sample has 45,000 or so clones, around 86% seen once. What was sequenced was peripheral blood. The receptors come from an older woman with acute or convalescent COVID-19.

As DNA, the CDR3 is TGTGCCAGCAGTGAAGAAAGAGACAGGGGTGGGACCCAGTACTTC. Translated, it gives CASSEERDRGGTQYF. The chain employs TRBV2 and TRBJ2-5; TRBD1 matches at 8 bases. With V trimmed by 1 base and J by 7 bases, 8 bases remained unmatched. This CDR3 region has 15 residues. The germline CDR1 and CDR2 sequences are SNHLY and FYNNEI.

The genes are TRBV27 and TRBJ1-6; possibly TRBD1 for D (5 bases). Germline loops: CDR1 MNHEY, CDR2 SMNVEV (reference sequence). V lost 2 bases to trimming and J lost 7 bases, with 12 bases between them. CDR3 length: 15 residues. The CDR3, as DNA: TGTGCCAGCAGTTTAAGGTGGGGGGGGAATTCACCCCTCCACTTT. This translates into CASSLRWGGNSPLHF.

V gene TRBV7-9 combines with J gene TRBJ2-7, with D possibly TRBD1 on 6 matching bases. Germline CDR1 SEHNR, CDR2 FQNEAQ (reference sequence). This CDR3 has 17 residues. V was pared by 3 bases and J by 0 bases, with 18 bases between. In nucleotides, the CDR3 is TGTGCCAGCAGCTTCATTGCCGGACAGACGAGCTCCTACGAGCAGTACTTC. Translation gives CASSFIAGQTSSYEQYF.

The chain joins TRBV7-3 to TRBJ2-3; TRBD2 matches at 15 bases. Germline trimming cut 3 bases from V and 3 bases from J; bases unmatched to any gene: 7. Germline V gene lookup returns CDR1 SGHTA and CDR2 FQGTGA. The CDR3 consists of 18 residues. CDR3 DNA: TGTGCCAGCAGCTTTTCCGGGACTAGCGGGGGGACAACAGATACGCAGTATTTT. Protein sequence: CASSFSGTSGGTTDTQYF.

The chain recombines TRBV18 with TRBJ2-7; D gene uncertain. The CDR3 length is 16 residues. V dropped 0 bases and J dropped 0 bases, with 12 bases sitting between them. CDR1 KGHSH and CDR2 LQKENI come from the germline V gene. The CDR3 sequence is CASSPPPRGSSYEQYF. The CDR3 DNA is TGTGCCAGCTCACCACCCCCCCGCGGAAGCTCCTACGAGCAGTACTTC.

The chain combines TRBV28 with TRBJ2-3; TRBD2 matches at 7 bases. Germline V gene lookup returns CDR1 MDHEN and CDR2 SYDVKM. With V trimmed by 4 bases and J by 2 bases, 18 bases remained unmatched. CDR3 length: 19 residues. For the CDR3, the DNA is TGTGCCAGCAGTTCAATCCTCCGGGACTACGGGGCCCTCACAGATACGCAGTATTTT. Protein product: CASSSILRDYGALTDTQYF.

DNA of the CDR3: TGTGCCAGCAGCAGAGGGACAGTTGGTGGAAACACCATATATTTT. This encodes CASSRGTVGGNTIYF. This sequence joins TRBV28 and TRBJ1-3, with TRBD1 identical over 7 bases. The CDR3 length is 15 residues. Trimming removed 6 bases from V and 3 bases from J; junction bases left unmatched: 8. From germline, CDR1 is MDHEN and CDR2 SYDVKM.